This TCR beta chain was recorded in a study of cytomegalovirus exposure and HLA in healthy donors. Study at large: Among some 400 genotyped donors, around 77% fell in the Caucasian-associated ancestry cluster.

Germline CDR1 reads ENHRY; CDR2 reads SYGVKD. Between the trimmed V and J ends, which lost 6 bases and 6 bases, there was a span of 23 bases. The CDR3 loop spans 16 amino acids. This PCR relied on a set of 60 Vbeta primers and 13 Jbeta primers. The table came from immunoSEQ multiplex PCR; TCRdb's copy has only in-frame clones and leaves some out. The sample has 140,000 or so clones; just under 70% are singletons. The clonotype comes from a man aged 55 to 70 in good health and CMV-seronegative. Sequenced sample: PBMCs. The chain joins TRBV10-3 to TRBJ1-1; no firm D call. CDR3 in DNA: TGTGCCATCAGCGACAACGTAGGCCTAACGGGAGCTGAAGCTTTCTTT. Amino acid sequence: CAISDNVGLTGAEAFF.